One sample yielded the 13 T cell receptor beta chains listed below, sequenced in a study of CD8 T cells in ankylosing spondylitis (dated by TCRdb to the late 2010s). Results the study describes overall, beyond this receptor: Blood from ankylosing spondylitis patients appeared to be characterized by a TCR beta motif composed of 7 to 9 highly homologous amino acid variants.

The antigens these receptors bind are not known. Libraries came from 5' RACE. The sequencer was an Illumina HiSeq 2500. TCRdb cleaned the public reads at Q25 with fastp, built clones with MiXCR and kept in-frame beta chains. Rows merge per CDR3 protein into single entries with the most common DNA and genes. The sample includes approximately 540,000 distinct CDR3 sequences, with roughly 13% observed a single time. 6.5% to 7% of the sample is taken by the ten largest. Sequences were obtained from blood, either unsorted or a sorted T cell fraction (not recorded which). The receptors were gathered from a male donor with ankylosing spondylitis.

Many counts were recorded for this clonotype. The chain is built from TRBV27 and TRBJ2-2; 8 bases agree with TRBD2. Trimming cost V 3 bases and J 7 bases; bases outside gene matches: 4. Germline V CDR1 and CDR2: MNHEY, SMNVEV (reference sequence). CDR3 length: 14 amino acids. The CDR3 region is CASSFSGSFGELFF. The CDR3 DNA is TGTGCCAGCAGTTTCAGCGGGAGCTTCGGGGAGCTGTTTTTT.

This chain's CDR3 is CASTGFGTGELFF. The DNA for the CDR3 is TGTGCCAGCACGGGGTTTGGCACCGGGGAGCTGTTTTTT. The chain joins TRBV2 to TRBJ2-2; D may be TRBD2 (5 bases). V was cut by 7 bases and J by 4 bases, with 10 bases left in between. Per the germline V gene, CDR1 is SNHLY and CDR2 is FYNNEI. The length of the CDR3 is 13 residues.

The chain links TRBV5-1 to TRBJ1-3, with 9 bases aligning to TRBD1. V lost 4 bases and J lost 7; bases outside the gene matches: 6. CDR1 is SGHRS, CDR2 YFSETQ, per germline. The CDR3 has 14 amino acids. CDR3 in amino acids: CASSGDRDGNTIYF. The CDR3 DNA reads TGCGCCAGCAGCGGGGACAGGGACGGTAACACCATATATTTT.

The chain couples TRBV20-1 to TRBJ1-5, with D uncertain. Trimming removed 6 bases from V and 9 bases from J, with 27 bases in between. The CDR3 is 16 residues long. Germline-derived CDR1 and CDR2 are DFQATT and SNEGSKA (reference sequence). The CDR3 nucleotides read TGCAGTGCCCATTCCGGTGACCTCAGGCGGACCTTGCCCCAGCATTTT. Translating gives CSAHSGDLRRTLPQHF.

This clonotype was seen a handful of times. A junction end diverges from the germline sequence, so it may reflect a read error. This sequence joins TRBV3-1 and TRBJ2-1; 8 bases are a match to TRBD2. Germline V gene sequence: CDR1 LGHDT, CDR2 YNNKEL (reference sequence). CDR3 length: 16 residues. Here the CDR3 DNA reads TGTGCCAGCAGCCCCCTAGCGGGTCTCTCCTACAATGTGCAGTTCTTC. This sequence encodes CASSPLAGLSYNVQFF.

This clonotype turned up a few times. The chain carries TRBV14 and TRBJ1-1; TRBD1 matches 9 bases. The CDR3 loop spans 15 amino acids. Germline CDR1 reads SGHDN; CDR2 reads FVKESK. The V segment lost 1 base and the J segment 4 bases; nucleotides outside the gene matches: 4. CDR3 sequence: CASSQARDRVTEAFF. CDR3 DNA: TGTGCCAGCAGCCAAGCGAGGGACAGGGTCACTGAAGCTTTCTTT.

This clonotype was found many times. The chain combines TRBV5-1 with TRBJ2-1, with TRBD2 as a possible D gene (5 bases). CDR1 and CDR2 from the germline V gene are SGHRS and YFSETQ. V shed 3 bases and J shed 3 bases, with 19 bases lying between them. CDR3 size: 17 residues. CDR3 in amino acids: CASSSDLLAAGYNEQFF. DNA of the CDR3: TGCGCCAGCAGCTCGGACCTCCTAGCTGCCGGCTACAATGAGCAGTTCTTC.

This clonotype was seen more than once but under ten times. V gene TRBV5-1 combines with J gene TRBJ2-5, with TRBD2 identical over 8 bases. Looked up from germline, CDR1 is SGHRS and CDR2 is YFSETQ. This CDR3 is built from 14 residues. V shed 1 base, J shed 6 bases, and the junction held 5 bases outside the gene matches. The DNA of the CDR3 is TGCGCCAGCAGCTTGACTAGCGGTAGTCAGACCCAGTACTTC. Residues: CASSLTSGSQTQYF. Filled out from reference TRBV5-1 and TRBJ2-5, the complete variable domain reads KAGVTQTPRYLIKTRGQQVTLSCSPISGHRSVSWYQQTPGQGLQFLFEYFSETQRNKGNFPGRFSGRQFSNSRSEMNVSTLELGDSALYLCASSLTSGSQTQYFGPGTRLLVL.

V and J are TRBV10-1 and TRBJ2-1; 8 bases match TRBD2. With 7 bases clipped from V and 2 bases from J, the junction kept 7 bases outside the gene matches. CDR1 is WNHNN and CDR2 is SYGVQD in the germline V gene (reference sequence). This CDR3 has 15 amino acids. As DNA, the CDR3 is TGCGCCAGCACGGCAGCGGGAGACACCTACAATGAGCAGTTCTTC. It yields the protein CASTAAGDTYNEQFF.

The genes are TRBV7-9 and TRBJ2-3; possibly TRBD2 for D (6 bases). CDR3 length: 16 amino acids. V lost 2 bases, J lost 3 bases, and 15 bases lay in between. The germline V gene encodes CDR1 SEHNR and CDR2 FQNEAQ (reference sequence). The CDR3 nucleotides read TGTGCCAGCAGCTTAAGGGCAGCCCGGGAGACAGATACGCAGTATTTT. Translated: CASSLRAARETDTQYF.

This chain connects TRBV6-5 to TRBJ2-7; D is undetermined. V lost 6 bases to trimming and J lost 4 bases, with 10 bases between them. The CDR3 consists of 12 residues. Germline assignment: CDR1 MNHEY and CDR2 SVGAGI. Written as DNA, the CDR3 is TGTGCCAGCAGGGCCAGAAATTACGAGCAGTACGTC. Its translation: CASRARNYEQYV.

The chain couples TRBV21-1 to TRBJ2-4; the listed D gene, TRBD1, was not tested against the DNA. TRBV21-1 counts as a pseudogene. The CDR3 covers 16 residues. The CDR3, as DNA: TGTGCCAGCAGTCACAGGGGGGGGAAAGCCAAAAACATTCAGTACTTC. This gives the protein CASSHRGGKAKNIQYF.

This clonotype was counted ten times or more. J is TRBJ2-1 and V is TRBV7-9; no clear D. Germline V gene lookup returns CDR1 SEHNR and CDR2 FQNEAQ (reference sequence). The V and J ends lost 6 bases and 3 bases respectively, with 6 bases between them. The CDR3 runs to 12 residues. The CDR3 reads CASRSFYNEQFF. The CDR3 bases are TGTGCCAGCAGGTCCTTCTACAATGAGCAGTTCTTC.